This is a list of T cell receptor beta chains from one sample in a study of shared clonotypes between healthy human individuals. Generated by immunoSEQ multiplex PCR, the TCRdb table keeps only in-frame clones and is missing some. The sample holds roughly 1,100,000 clones, about 75% seen once. The sequenced sample consisted of memory CD4+ T cells sorted from blood. These receptors were taken from a man younger than 35 in good health. The CDR3 runs from the conserved cysteine through the conserved F or W. D genes are given only for firm matches. Expanded clones get a size class; other rows say once, few or many, or leave the size out.

clone size: NA
D gene: NA
J gene: TRBJ2-5
V gene: TRBV6-1
CDR3 protein: CASLAPGQETQYF
CDR3 DNA: TGTGCCAGCCTGGCGCCAGGGCAAGAGACCCAGTACTTC

clone size: few
D gene: NA
J gene: TRBJ1-1
V gene: TRBV5-1
CDR3 protein: CASSLAAGGTEAFF
CDR3 DNA: TGCGCCAGCAGCTTGGCCGCGGGGGGCACTGAAGCTTTCTTT

clone size: NA
D gene: NA
J gene: TRBJ2-5
V gene: TRBV6-1
CDR3 protein: CASRGRVAVQETQYF
CDR3 DNA: TGTGCCAGCAGGGGTCGGGTGGCAGTACAAGAGACCCAGTACTTC

clone size: NA
D gene: NA
J gene: TRBJ1-2
V gene: TRBV19
CDR3 protein: CASSDGESDGYTF
CDR3 DNA: TGTGCCAGTAGTGACGGGGAGAGTGATGGCTACACCTTC

clone size: NA
D gene: TRBD2
J gene: TRBJ2-3
V gene: TRBV4-2
CDR3 protein: CASSSRLAGGADTQYF
CDR3 DNA: TGTGCCAGCAGCTCGCGACTAGCGGGGGGCGCAGATACGCAGTATTTT

clone size: once
D gene: TRBD2
J gene: TRBJ2-3
V gene: TRBV4-2
CDR3 protein: CASSQDGTSITDTQYF
CDR3 DNA: TGTGCCAGCAGCCAAGACGGGACTAGCATCACAGATACGCAGTATTTT

clone size: NA
D gene: NA
J gene: TRBJ1-2
V gene: TRBV27
CDR3 protein: CASSRSRADGYTF
CDR3 DNA: TGTGCCAGCAGTCGGTCCAGGGCGGATGGCTACACCTTC

clone size: once
D gene: NA
J gene: TRBJ2-7
V gene: TRBV10-3
CDR3 protein: CAISESSIEQYF
CDR3 DNA: TGTGCCATCAGTGAGTCGTCCATCGAGCAGTACTTC

clone size: few
D gene: NA
J gene: TRBJ1-5
V gene: TRBV28
CDR3 protein: CASSVFRGEAQPQHF
CDR3 DNA: TGTGCCAGCAGCGTTTTCCGGGGGGAGGCTCAGCCCCAGCATTTT

clone size: NA
D gene: NA
J gene: TRBJ2-5
V gene: TRBV9
CDR3 protein: CASSKGGLPQETQYF
CDR3 DNA: TGTGCCAGCAGCAAAGGTGGGCTCCCCCAAGAGACCCAGTACTTC

clone size: NA
D gene: NA
J gene: TRBJ2-2
V gene: TRBV28
CDR3 protein: CASSFWGAVGTGELFF
CDR3 DNA: TGTGCCAGCAGTTTTTGGGGAGCGGTCGGCACCGGGGAGCTGTTTTTT

clone size: many
D gene: TRBD2
J gene: TRBJ2-7
V gene: TRBV5-1
CDR3 protein: CASSPRTSGGSYEQYF
CDR3 DNA: TGCGCCAGCAGCCCCCGGACTAGCGGGGGCTCCTACGAGCAGTACTTC

clone size: NA
D gene: TRBD2
J gene: TRBJ2-1
V gene: TRBV7-7
CDR3 protein: CASSLGTSGNNEQFF
CDR3 DNA: TGTGCTAGCAGCTTAGGGACTAGCGGGAATAATGAGCAGTTCTTC

clone size: NA
D gene: NA
J gene: TRBJ2-2
V gene: TRBV2
CDR3 protein: CASALAISGAGELFF
CDR3 DNA: TGTGCCAGCGCACTAGCCATATCTGGGGCCGGGGAGCTGTTTTTT

clone size: NA
D gene: TRBD1
J gene: TRBJ2-5
V gene: TRBV19
CDR3 protein: CASSRSRGETQYF
CDR3 DNA: TGTGCCAGTAGCCGGAGCAGGGGGGAGACCCAGTACTTC

clone size: once
D gene: NA
J gene: TRBJ2-7
V gene: TRBV4-3
CDR3 protein: CASSQDFGESQFYEQYF
CDR3 DNA: TGCGCCAGCAGCCAAGATTTTGGGGAGTCGCAATTCTACGAGCAGTACTTC

clone size: few
D gene: TRBD1
J gene: TRBJ1-5
V gene: TRBV19
CDR3 protein: CASRQGASNQPQHF
CDR3 DNA: TGTGCCAGTCGACAGGGGGCTAGCAATCAGCCCCAGCATTTT

clone size: once
D gene: NA
J gene: TRBJ1-1
V gene: TRBV19
CDR3 protein: CATLPRGDTEAFF
CDR3 DNA: TGTGCCACCTTACCCAGGGGAGACACTGAAGCTTTCTTT

clone size: NA
D gene: NA
J gene: TRBJ2-4
V gene: TRBV7-2
CDR3 protein: CASSFLRAKNIQYF
CDR3 DNA: TGTGCCAGCAGCTTCCTCAGAGCCAAAAACATTCAGTACTTC

clone size: NA
D gene: TRBD1
J gene: TRBJ2-2
V gene: TRBV2
CDR3 protein: CASSERAGGNTGELFF
CDR3 DNA: TGTGCCAGCAGTGAACGGGCAGGGGGAAACACCGGGGAGCTGTTTTTT

clone size: NA
D gene: TRBD2
J gene: TRBJ2-5
V gene: TRBV28
CDR3 protein: CASSGGGPQYF
CDR3 DNA: TGTGCCAGCAGCGGGGGGGGGCCCCAGTACTTC

clone size: NA
D gene: NA
J gene: TRBJ2-1
V gene: TRBV6-1
CDR3 protein: CASSERWGAYNEQFF
CDR3 DNA: TGTGCCAGCAGTGAAAGGTGGGGGGCCTACAATGAGCAGTTCTTC

clone size: NA
D gene: NA
J gene: TRBJ2-5
V gene: TRBV5-4
CDR3 protein: CASSSPVLETQYF
CDR3 DNA: TGTGCCAGCAGCTCCCCCGTGTTGGAGACCCAGTACTTC

clone size: NA
D gene: NA
J gene: TRBJ2-3
V gene: TRBV5-1
CDR3 protein: CASSDLYTQYF
CDR3 DNA: TGCGCCAGCAGTGATTTGTATACGCAGTATTTT

clone size: once
D gene: NA
J gene: TRBJ1-1
V gene: TRBV29-1
CDR3 protein: CSVGDRHFTEAFF
CDR3 DNA: TGCAGCGTTGGGGACCGACATTTCACTGAAGCTTTCTTT

clone size: NA
D gene: NA
J gene: TRBJ2-6
V gene: TRBV5-1
CDR3 protein: CASSLVLGSGANVLTF
CDR3 DNA: TGCGCCAGCAGCTTGGTTTTGGGGTCTGGGGCCAACGTCCTGACTTTC

clone size: few
D gene: TRBD1
J gene: TRBJ1-2
V gene: TRBV7-9
CDR3 protein: CASSPPDRDNYGYTF
CDR3 DNA: TGTGCCAGCAGCCCCCCGGACAGGGATAACTATGGCTACACCTTC

clone size: NA
D gene: NA
J gene: TRBJ1-5
V gene: TRBV27
CDR3 protein: CASKGGGGSNQPQHF
CDR3 DNA: TGTGCCAGCAAAGGTGGGGGCGGTAGCAATCAGCCCCAGCATTTT

clone size: NA
D gene: NA
J gene: TRBJ1-1
V gene: TRBV7-9
CDR3 protein: CASSGTRAKSEAFF
CDR3 DNA: TGTGCCAGCAGCGGGACCCGGGCCAAGAGTGAAGCTTTCTTT

clone size: NA
D gene: NA
J gene: TRBJ1-5
V gene: TRBV7-2
CDR3 protein: CASSLVFNRGRNQPQHF
CDR3 DNA: TGTGCCAGCAGCTTAGTTTTTAATCGAGGTCGGAATCAGCCCCAGCATTTT

clone size: NA
D gene: TRBD1
J gene: TRBJ1-4
V gene: TRBV6-5
CDR3 protein: CASKGTGQNEKLFF
CDR3 DNA: TGTGCCAGCAAAGGGACAGGGCAGAATGAAAAACTGTTTTTT

clone size: NA
D gene: NA
J gene: TRBJ1-5
V gene: TRBV5-5
CDR3 protein: CASSLRMENQPQHF
CDR3 DNA: TGTGCCAGCAGTTTGCGCATGGAGAATCAGCCCCAGCATTTT

clone size: NA
D gene: NA
J gene: TRBJ2-7
V gene: TRBV5-6
CDR3 protein: CASSPERQTPQYF
CDR3 DNA: TGTGCCAGCAGCCCGGAAAGACAGACTCCCCAGTACTTC

clone size: NA
D gene: NA
J gene: TRBJ2-4
V gene: TRBV20-1
CDR3 protein: CSAREGNIQYF
CDR3 DNA: TGCAGTGCTAGGGAGGGAAACATTCAGTACTTC

clone size: NA
D gene: NA
J gene: TRBJ2-4
V gene: TRBV4-1
CDR3 protein: CASSQEGDKKNIQYF
CDR3 DNA: TGCGCCAGCAGCCAAGAGGGGGACAAGAAAAACATTCAGTACTTC

clone size: NA
D gene: NA
J gene: TRBJ2-2
V gene: TRBV11-2
CDR3 protein: CASSSGRELFF
CDR3 DNA: TGTGCCAGCAGCTCCGGTAGGGAGCTGTTTTTT

clone size: few
D gene: TRBD2
J gene: TRBJ2-3
V gene: TRBV10-3
CDR3 protein: CAINPGLAGGPVDTQYF
CDR3 DNA: TGTGCCATCAACCCGGGACTAGCGGGAGGGCCGGTAGATACGCAGTATTTT

clone size: NA
D gene: TRBD2
J gene: TRBJ2-1
V gene: TRBV10-3
CDR3 protein: CASNLAGFDNEQFF
CDR3 DNA: TGTGCCAGCAATCTAGCGGGTTTCGACAATGAGCAGTTCTTC

clone size: NA
D gene: NA
J gene: TRBJ1-6
V gene: TRBV9
CDR3 protein: CASSLGRGNNSPLHF
CDR3 DNA: TGTGCCAGCAGCCTAGGGAGAGGGAATAATTCACCCCTCCACTTT

clone size: NA
D gene: NA
J gene: TRBJ1-2
V gene: TRBV19
CDR3 protein: CASSLDGGEPYGYTF
CDR3 DNA: TGTGCCAGTAGTCTGGACGGAGGGGAACCCTATGGCTACACCTTC

clone size: NA
D gene: TRBD2
J gene: TRBJ2-2
V gene: TRBV6-7
CDR3 protein: CASRARLATTGELFF
CDR3 DNA: TGTGCCAGCAGGGCGAGACTAGCGACAACCGGGGAGCTGTTTTTT